The rows below give T cell receptor beta chains drawn from one sample of a study of blood T cell repertoires in COVID-19. Sequencing used immunoSEQ multiplex PCR; TCRdb keeps in-frame clones, though not all of them. The sample gives 100,000 to 140,000 clones, about four fifths of which show up once; roughly 4.3% is in the top ten. Source material: peripheral blood. All receptors come from a human donor in a cohort sampled during active COVID-19. CDR3s include the opening cysteine and the closing phenylalanine or tryptophan. D genes are given only for firm matches. The size entry is marked missing in some rows and otherwise reads once, few, many or a size class.

V	D	size	J	CDR3	DNA
TRBV2	-	-	TRBJ2-3	CASSDKTSFTDTQYF	TGTGCCAGCAGCGATAAAACTAGCTTCACAGATACGCAGTATTTT
TRBV7-9	-	-	TRBJ2-7	CASTPPGSSYEQYF	TGTGCCAGCACCCCTCCTGGGAGCTCCTACGAGCAGTACTTC
TRBV4-3	TRBD1	-	TRBJ1-1	CASSLSTGGLPEAFF	TGCGCCAGCAGCCTATCAACAGGGGGGTTGCCTGAAGCTTTCTTT
TRBV10-3	-	few	TRBJ2-3	CAISESSGLTQYF	TGTGCCATCAGTGAGTCGAGCGGACTTACGCAGTATTTT
TRBV28	TRBD1	once	TRBJ2-3	CASSFPGTGPTDTQYF	TGTGCCAGCAGTTTTCCCGGGACAGGGCCTACAGATACGCAGTATTTT
TRBV7-9	-	-	TRBJ2-7	CASSLLGGKQYF	TGTGCCAGCAGCTTACTTGGAGGAAAGCAGTACTTC
TRBV18	-	once	TRBJ2-3	CASSPTPGSSGTGDTQYF	TGTGCCAGCTCACCAACGCCCGGTAGTAGCGGGACAGGGGATACGCAGTATTTT
TRBV29-1	TRBD1	-	TRBJ2-2	CSARGQGRTGELFF	TGCAGCGCACGGGGACAGGGGAGGACCGGGGAGCTGTTTTTT
TRBV5-4	-	-	TRBJ1-3	CASSLPGSLSGNTIYF	TGTGCCAGCAGCTTGCCAGGATCACTCTCTGGAAACACCATATATTTT
TRBV7-3	-	once	TRBJ2-1	CASSAQQGGLNEQFF	TGTGCCAGCAGCGCGCAACAGGGGGGGCTCAATGAGCAGTTCTTC
TRBV7-9	-	once	TRBJ1-2	CASSLSKTEGRNYGYTF	TGTGCCAGCAGCTTATCGAAAACCGAGGGCAGGAACTATGGCTACACCTTC
TRBV18	TRBD1	-	TRBJ2-7	CASSPRTGQGGEQYF	TGTGCCAGCTCACCAAGAACCGGACAGGGAGGCGAGCAGTACTTC
TRBV4-2	-	-	TRBJ2-3	CASSQEGQVIDTQYF	TGTGCCAGCAGCCAAGAAGGCCAGGTAATAGATACGCAGTATTTT
TRBV28	TRBD1	-	TRBJ2-1	CASSLAAGGFEQFF	TGTGCCAGCAGTTTAGCCGCAGGGGGCTTTGAGCAGTTCTTC
TRBV7-2	-	-	TRBJ1-5	CASSPGWDQPQHF	TGTGCCAGCAGCCCGGGTTGGGATCAGCCCCAGCATTTT
TRBV5-1	TRBD2	-	TRBJ2-5	CASSLASGGGETQYF	TGCGCCAGCAGCTTGGCCAGCGGGGGTGGTGAGACCCAGTACTTC
TRBV7-9	TRBD2	-	TRBJ2-1	CASSRTSGGHEQFF	TGTGCCAGCAGCAGGACTAGCGGGGGCCATGAGCAGTTCTTC
TRBV7-9	-	many	TRBJ1-2	CASSLSASDSYTF	TGTGCCAGCAGCTTATCAGCGTCGGATAGCTACACCTTC
TRBV29-1	-	-	TRBJ1-5	CSVGEDGNQPQHF	TGCAGCGTGGGGGAGGACGGGAATCAGCCCCAGCATTTT
TRBV7-3	TRBD1	many	TRBJ1-1	CASSLTPAGGGRDTEAFF	TGTGCCAGCAGCTTAACTCCTGCAGGGGGCGGCAGGGATACTGAAGCTTTCTTT
TRBV6-2/TRBV6-3	-	-	TRBJ2-2	CASSPQGTGELFF	TGTGCCAGCAGTCCCCAGGGCACCGGGGAGCTGTTTTTT
TRBV7-6	TRBD2	-	TRBJ2-7	CASSRGTSYEQYF	TGTGCCAGCAGCCGCGGGACTAGCTACGAGCAGTACTTC
TRBV6-4	-	-	TRBJ2-2	CASRIQENTGELFF	TGTGCCAGCAGAATACAGGAAAACACCGGGGAGCTGTTTTTT
TRBV3-1/TRBV3-2	TRBD2	-	TRBJ2-3	CASSPMLLAGVGRSTDTQYF	TGTGCCAGCAGCCCGATGTTACTAGCGGGAGTTGGGAGAAGCACAGATACGCAGTATTTT
TRBV12-3/TRBV12-4	-	-	TRBJ1-1	CASSWGQNTEAFF	TGTGCCAGCAGTTGGGGACAGAACACTGAAGCTTTCTTT
TRBV7-9	-	-	TRBJ2-3	CASSLAPVTSTDTQYF	TGTGCCAGCAGCTTAGCGCCCGTTACTAGCACAGATACGCAGTATTTT
TRBV7-2	-	-	TRBJ1-2	CASSLAYTGKGYTF	TGTGCCAGCAGCTTAGCGTACACAGGGAAGGGCTACACCTTC
TRBV10-1	-	-	TRBJ1-6	CASSESRSSPLHF	TGCGCCAGCAGTGAGTCACGGTCTTCACCCCTCCACTTT
TRBV6-4	-	-	TRBJ1-2	CASSDGQGYGYTF	TGTGCCAGCAGTGACGGGCAGGGTTATGGCTACACCTTC
TRBV5-4	TRBD1	-	TRBJ2-7	CASSIRDRGYEQYF	TGTGCCAGCAGCATCCGGGACAGGGGCTACGAGCAGTACTTC
TRBV5-1	TRBD1	-	TRBJ1-4	CASSWGTGANEKLFF	TGCGCCAGCAGCTGGGGGACAGGGGCAAATGAAAAACTGTTTTTT
TRBV11-3	-	-	TRBJ2-1	CASSMGEWLSGKNEQFF	TGTGCCAGCAGCATGGGTGAATGGCTGTCGGGGAAGAATGAGCAGTTCTTC
TRBV10-3	TRBD2	-	TRBJ2-2	CAISDSRERDTGELFF	TGTGCCATCAGTGATTCGCGGGAGAGGGACACCGGGGAGCTGTTTTTT
TRBV28	TRBD1	-	TRBJ2-1	CASQGAYQNEQFF	TGTGCCAGCCAGGGGGCCTACCAGAATGAGCAGTTCTTC
TRBV10-3	-	-	TRBJ2-7	CAISRVSYEQYF	TGTGCCATCAGCAGGGTATCCTACGAGCAGTACTTC
TRBV7-9	-	-	TRBJ1-1	CASQRDSVKNTEAFF	TGTGCCAGCCAAAGAGACTCGGTCAAGAACACTGAAGCTTTCTTT
TRBV2	TRBD1	-	TRBJ1-2	CASSDQGASIGYTF	TGTGCCAGCAGTGATCAGGGGGCGTCTATTGGCTACACCTTC
TRBV29-1	-	-	TRBJ1-4	CSVQTNEKLFF	TGCAGCGTTCAAACTAATGAAAAACTGTTTTTT
TRBV19	TRBD2	-	TRBJ2-1	CASSLSGRPIGNEQFF	TGTGCCAGTAGCCTGAGCGGGAGGCCCATAGGGAATGAGCAGTTCTTC
TRBV28	TRBD2	once	TRBJ2-1	CASSSLAGIYNEQFF	TGTGCCAGCAGTTCCTTAGCGGGGATCTACAATGAGCAGTTCTTC
TRBV19	TRBD1	-	TRBJ2-1	CASSKGTAYNEQFF	TGTGCCAGTAGTAAGGGGACAGCTTACAATGAGCAGTTCTTC
TRBV28	-	-	TRBJ2-1	CASSFYTNNEQFF	TGTGCCAGCAGTTTTTACACTAACAATGAGCAGTTCTTC
TRBV7-3	TRBD2	-	TRBJ2-3	CASSETGTSSLTQYF	TGTGCCAGCAGCGAAACCGGGACTAGCAGCTTAACGCAGTATTTT
TRBV9	-	-	TRBJ2-5	CASSEPGQETQYF	TGTGCCAGCAGCGAACCGGGTCAAGAGACCCAGTACTTC
TRBV19	-	-	TRBJ1-6	CASSRTANSPLHF	TGTGCCAGTAGTAGGACAGCTAATTCACCCCTCCACTTT
TRBV11-3	TRBD2	-	TRBJ2-1	CASSVGTTEQFF	TGTGCCAGCAGCGTAGGGACTACCGAGCAGTTCTTC
TRBV19	TRBD1	-	TRBJ2-1	CASSIRGQGYNEQFF	TGTGCCAGTAGTATAAGAGGACAGGGCTACAATGAGCAGTTCTTC
TRBV2	-	-	TRBJ1-3	CASALGGGGVDTIYF	TGTGCCAGCGCACTGGGAGGGGGAGGTGTGGACACCATATATTTT
TRBV11-2	-	-	TRBJ2-5	CASSFGTDSRTQYF	TGTGCCAGCAGCTTCGGGACGGACAGTCGGACCCAGTACTTC
TRBV4-2	-	-	TRBJ1-5	CASSPERDPNQPQHF	TGTGCCAGCAGCCCCGAGCGTGACCCTAATCAGCCCCAGCATTTT
TRBV29-1	TRBD2	-	TRBJ2-5	CSVVPFEREGPIRRGAQYF	TGCAGCGTGGTACCCTTCGAGCGGGAGGGCCCTATCCGCAGGGGGGCCCAGTACTTC
TRBV4-1	-	-	TRBJ2-1	CASSRSAGSYNEQFF	TGCGCCAGCAGCCGCTCGGCAGGCTCCTACAATGAGCAGTTCTTC
TRBV2	-	few	TRBJ2-2	CASSSPQRGSSANTGELFF	TGTGCCAGCAGCTCTCCGCAAAGAGGTTCCTCCGCGAACACCGGGGAGCTGTTTTTT
TRBV12-3/TRBV12-4	-	-	TRBJ1-2	CASSLTGIGYTF	TGTGCCAGCAGCCTGACGGGGATCGGCTACACCTTC